This TCR beta chain is from a study of blood T cell repertoires in COVID-19. Whole-study context: Researchers got acute and convalescent COVID-19 samples from the United States, Italy and Spain. T cells, B-cell-depleted T cells, or PBMCs supplied cDNA or gDNA.

Germline lookup yields CDR1 MNHNS and CDR2 SASEGT. V gave up 1 base and J gave up 6 bases; unmatched junction bases: 3. The CDR3 is 13 amino acids. In the source study's methods: Using reference gene primer amplification, nucleated cell counts were estimated. Assay: immunoSEQ multiplex PCR; the TCRdb copy retains only in-frame clones and omits some. V and J calls and clone size are given by that table; D and trimming were obtained from the DNA. In the table there are tens of thousands of clones, around 67% of which are singletons. The clonotype originates from a man in his 60s with acute or convalescent COVID-19. Specimen: peripheral blood. The J gene is TRBJ2-7, the V gene TRBV6-1; 7 nucleotides match TRBD2. This chain's CDR3 is CASSEVWGGEQYV. CDR3 DNA sequence: TGTGCCAGCAGTGAAGTGTGGGGGGGCGAGCAGTACGTC.